The text below deals with one T cell receptor (beta chain). Its antigen is not known. The sample is drawn from a study of CD8 T cell repertoires and HIV-1 epitope variants. The study, taken as a whole, reports: Fewer than ten TCR beta clonotypes were antigen-specific, six apparently recognizing autologous or escape variants.

The CDR3 totals 22 residues. Germline V CDR1 and CDR2: SGDLS, YYNGEE. The V gene end was trimmed by 3 bases and the J gene end by 0 bases; junction bases not matched to a gene: 23. TCRdb's table, derived via immunoSEQ multiplex PCR, lists solely in-frame clones and lacks some. Found here are fewer than 6,000 clones, approximately 66% of them singletons; the top ten hold less than 50%. The sample taken for sequencing was cultured CD8+ T cells derived from PBMCs. The chain carries TRBV9 and TRBJ2-2; 7 nucleotides line up with TRBD2. The receptor comes from a male donor with HIV. The CDR3 DNA sequence: TGTGCCAGCAGCGGACCGGTGGTGGGCGGGGGTACGATCGAACCGAACACCGGGGAGCTGTTTTTT. Its protein product is CASSGPVVGGGTIEPNTGELFF. Supplemented by reference TRBV9 and TRBJ2-2, the full variable domain reads DSGVTQTPKHLITATGQRVTLRCSPRSGDLSVYWYQQSLDQGLQFLIQYYNGEERAKGNILERFSAQQFPDLHSELNLSSLELGDSALYFCASSGPVVGGGTIEPNTGELFFGEGSRLTVL.